This is a list of T cell receptor beta chains from one sample in a study of T cells after yellow fever vaccination. From the 5' RACE reads, TCRdb called clonotypes with MiXCR, one entry per CDR3 protein. Among some 400,000 distinct CDR3 sequences listed, roughly a sixth were seen once. This specimen was PBMCs, taken before the yellow fever booster vaccination. The receptors come from a man aged 18 to 30 who received the YFV17D yellow fever vaccine. CDR3s leave out the opening cysteine and the closing phenylalanine or tryptophan.

TRBV4-2	TRBJ2-2	ASSPGQGGSGELF
TRBV5-6	TRBJ2-7	ASSLLGDYEQY
TRBV3-1	TRBJ2-7	ASSPNGLETYEQY
TRBV24-1	TRBJ2-2	ATSTAGTGSAGELF
TRBV7-2	TRBJ2-1	ASSPYSNEQF
TRBV5-1	TRBJ1-1	ASSTSTSPNTEAF
TRBV20-1	TRBJ1-6	SARDSRAFDNSPLH
TRBV3-1	TRBJ2-6	ASSQAGGRRANVLT
TRBV9	TRBJ2-5	ASSVGLGQPETQY
TRBV7-2	TRBJ1-3	ASSLSGTAKGMGNTIY
TRBV5-1	TRBJ1-1	ASSATGVETEAF
TRBV6-5	TRBJ2-1	ASRSRFNEQF
TRBV3-1	TRBJ1-1	ASSPGGVREAF
TRBV7-9	TRBJ1-1	ASSLARFSTGTEAF
TRBV6-5	TRBJ2-1	ASSPAGDEQF
TRBV6-1	TRBJ2-5	ASSEYGDLYQETQY
TRBV2	TRBJ1-2	ASSGVTDYGYT
TRBV5-4	TRBJ1-2	ASSFTGGINYGYT
TRBV6-1	TRBJ1-2	ASSVTGGSVPHYGYT
TRBV7-2	TRBJ2-3	ASSRWTSSTDTQY
TRBV20-1	TRBJ1-6	SARPLGVNNNSPLH
TRBV5-1	TRBJ2-2	ASRSQDTGELF
TRBV29-1	TRBJ2-7	SALGPTGGEQY
TRBV29-1	TRBJ1-2	SVAGSDTAYGGYT
TRBV20-1	TRBJ2-3	SAEQVTDTQY
TRBV12-3/TRBV12-4	TRBJ2-3	ASSSGLAGGTQY
TRBV5-1	TRBJ2-2	ASKVQANTGELF
TRBV6-2/TRBV6-3	TRBJ2-2	ATQLGVLDTGELF
TRBV7-3	TRBJ1-1	ASSFGSGNTEAF
TRBV2	TRBJ1-1	ASAGTPGTEAF
TRBV6-5	TRBJ2-1	ASSPPPAGVGYNEQF
TRBV4-3	TRBJ2-5	ASSQESRGETQY
TRBV12-3/TRBV12-4	TRBJ2-2	ASRDRLYTGELF
TRBV7-7	TRBJ2-1	ASSLGPLGDEQF
TRBV7-2	TRBJ1-6	ASSLTGTSHSPLH
TRBV4-1	TRBJ2-1	ASSQEADEQF
TRBV11-2	TRBJ1-3	ASSLPGGSGNTIY
TRBV4-1	TRBJ2-5	ASSQDPSRVADQETQY
TRBV4-3	TRBJ1-4	ASSPVGVGNEKLF
TRBV12-3/TRBV12-4	TRBJ1-6	ASSPRNSPLH
TRBV29-1	TRBJ2-5	SVWTGAETQY
TRBV19	TRBJ2-7	ASSTYRGYEQY
TRBV11-2	TRBJ2-2	ASSRRTGPGELF
TRBV5-1	TRBJ2-5	ASSGDWEETQY
TRBV7-9	TRBJ2-2	ASSSRANTGELF
TRBV7-9	TRBJ2-3	ASSSGQDWAGTQY
TRBV19	TRBJ2-3	ASSSPAGGATDTQY
TRBV12-3/TRBV12-4	TRBJ2-7	ASSFQRTPYEQY
TRBV12-3/TRBV12-4	TRBJ1-2	ASSFGARGANYGYT
TRBV9	TRBJ1-2	ASSVGQAGEGYGYT
TRBV7-2	TRBJ2-5	ASSAPGGRETQY
TRBV11-2	TRBJ2-7	ASSPFGAYEQY
TRBV23-1	TRBJ2-3	ASSQRQGIVTDTQY
TRBV6-6	TRBJ1-1	ASSPRPHRAEAF
TRBV9	TRBJ1-1	ASSVVSENTEAF
TRBV5-6	TRBJ2-7	ASSTIMLPSEQY
TRBV7-2	TRBJ2-5	ASSPGTGGPQETQY
TRBV20-1	TRBJ1-2	SATDGGVYGYT
TRBV6-2/TRBV6-3	TRBJ1-1	ASSYMASTYEAF
TRBV5-1	TRBJ2-5	ASNRQGEETQY